One and the same sample provided the 9 T cell receptor beta chains below, sequenced in a study of blood T cell repertoires in COVID-19. Data came from immunoSEQ multiplex PCR; TCRdb stores just in-frame clones and leaves some out. The repertoire holds under 300,000 clones, around nine tenths seen once, with less than 8.5% in the top ten. The sequencing sample was made of peripheral blood. The receptors stem from a woman in her 70s with active or convalescent COVID-19.

V gene TRBV29-1 combines with J gene TRBJ2-2, with D perhaps TRBD1 (6 bases). The CDR3 consists of 13 residues. Trimming left V 6 bases short and J 0 bases short, with 8 bases between. Per germline, CDR1 SQVTM and CDR2 ANQGSEA. This CDR3 is CSVGTTNTGELFF. In nucleotides, the CDR3 is TGCAGCGTAGGGACAACGAACACCGGGGAGCTGTTTTTT.

The chain uses TRBV4-1 and TRBJ1-2, with no clear D. Trimming pared 1 base from V and 3 bases from J, leaving 12 bases between. The CDR3 length is 15 residues. Germline lookup yields CDR1 MGHRA and CDR2 YSYEKL. This CDR3 is CASSQGRALDYGYTF. CDR3 nucleotides: TGCGCCAGCAGCCAAGGGAGGGCGTTGGACTATGGCTACACCTTC.

A few counts support this clone. The J gene is TRBJ1-5, the V gene TRBV25-1; D is ambiguous. V lost 7 bases to trimming and J lost 2 bases, with 9 bases between them. The CDR3 loop spans 13 amino acids. CDR1 and CDR2 from the germline V gene are MGHDK and SYGVNS. The CDR3 here is CASKGVGNQPQHF. The CDR3 region has the DNA TGTGCCAGCAAGGGAGTGGGCAATCAGCCCCAGCATTTT. The whole variable domain, remainder taken from reference TRBV25-1 and TRBJ1-5, is EADIYQTPRYLVIGTGKKITLECSQTMGHDKMYWYQQDPGMELHLIHYSYGVNSTEKGDLSSESTVSRIRTEHFPLTLESARPSHTSQYLCASKGVGNQPQHFGDGTRLSIL.

The chain employs TRBV7-8 and TRBJ2-1; TRBD2 is a possible D gene (5 bases). Germline CDR1 SGHVS, CDR2 FQNEAQ. This CDR3 has 15 residues. V was clipped by 5 bases and J by 0 bases, with 11 bases between them. Here the CDR3 DNA reads TGTGCCAGCAGCCCAAGCGGATTCTCCTACAATGAGCAGTTCTTC. Protein product: CASSPSGFSYNEQFF.

The V and J genes are TRBV7-2 and TRBJ2-1, with TRBD2 matching 10 bases. J was trimmed by 1 base and V by 5 bases; bases with no gene match: 11. The CDR3 extends over 18 amino acids. Germline CDR1 reads SGHTA; CDR2 reads FQGNSA. CDR3 region: CASSARGIAGGSYNEQFF. CDR3 DNA: TGTGCCAGCAGCGCTAGGGGAATAGCGGGGGGTTCCTACAATGAGCAGTTCTTC.

This chain links TRBV7-3 with TRBJ1-2, with a tentative D call TRBD1 (5 bases). Germline V lookup: CDR1 SGHTA, CDR2 FQGTGA. With 2 bases removed from V and 3 bases from J, the gap between germline ends came to 7 bases. This CDR3 has 13 amino acids. CDR3 DNA: TGTGCCAGCAGCTTAGTGACAGACTATGGCTACACCTTC. Translation: CASSLVTDYGYTF.

The chain has TRBV12-2 and TRBJ2-6; the tabulated D call, TRBD1, remains unverified against the DNA. TRBV12-2 represents a pseudogene. The CDR3 sequence is 17 residues long. CDR3 residues: CASRLRTGGTGANVLTF. The CDR3 region has the DNA TGTGCAAGTCGCTTACGGACAGGGGGTACTGGGGCCAACGTCCTGACTTTC.

The gene calls are TRBV3-1 (or the pseudogene TRBV3-2) and TRBJ1-2; D might be TRBD1 (5 bases). V lost 1 base, J lost 8 bases, and 11 bases lay in between. Germline V gene sequence: CDR1 LGHDT, CDR2 YNNKEL (reference sequence). CDR3 size: 13 residues. CDR3 DNA sequence: TGTGCCAGCAGCCAAGTGGATGGGGGGGGCTACACCTTC. Translation gives CASSQVDGGGYTF.

The chain has TRBV6-5 and TRBJ2-4, with 10 positions matching TRBD2. This CDR3 comprises 15 residues. V was pared by 6 bases and J by 7 bases, with 9 bases of the junction left unmatched. Germline CDR1 is MNHEY and CDR2 is SVGAGI. The CDR3 spells CASSLGPSGGNIQYF. DNA for the CDR3: TGTGCCAGCAGCCTGGGGCCTAGCGGGGGTAACATTCAGTACTTC.